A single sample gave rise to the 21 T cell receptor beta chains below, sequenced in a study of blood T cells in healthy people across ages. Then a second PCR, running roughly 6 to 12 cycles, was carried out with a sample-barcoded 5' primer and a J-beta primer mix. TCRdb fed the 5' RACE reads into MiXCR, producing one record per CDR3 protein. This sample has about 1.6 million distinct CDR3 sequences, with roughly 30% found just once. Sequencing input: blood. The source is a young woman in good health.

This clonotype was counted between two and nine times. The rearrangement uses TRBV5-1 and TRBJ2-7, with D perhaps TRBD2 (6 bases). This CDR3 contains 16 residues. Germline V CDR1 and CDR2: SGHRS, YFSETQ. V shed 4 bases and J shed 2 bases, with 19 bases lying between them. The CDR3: CASSAVRGTDTYEQYF. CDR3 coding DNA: TGCGCCAGCAGCGCGGTTCGCGGGACTGATACCTACGAGCAGTACTTC.

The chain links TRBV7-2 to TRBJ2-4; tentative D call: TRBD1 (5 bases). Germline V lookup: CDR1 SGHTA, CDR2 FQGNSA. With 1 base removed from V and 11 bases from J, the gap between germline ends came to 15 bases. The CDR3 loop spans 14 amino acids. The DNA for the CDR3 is TGTGCCAGCAGCTTAGATACAGGTTCCAACGTTCAGTACTTC. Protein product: CASSLDTGSNVQYF. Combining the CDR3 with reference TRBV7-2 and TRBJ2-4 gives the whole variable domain GAGVSQSPSNKVTEKGKDVELRCDPISGHTALYWYRQSLGQGLEFLIYFQGNSAPDKSGLPSDRFSAERTGGSVSTLTIQRTQQEDSAVYLCASSLDTGSNVQYFGAGTRLSVL.

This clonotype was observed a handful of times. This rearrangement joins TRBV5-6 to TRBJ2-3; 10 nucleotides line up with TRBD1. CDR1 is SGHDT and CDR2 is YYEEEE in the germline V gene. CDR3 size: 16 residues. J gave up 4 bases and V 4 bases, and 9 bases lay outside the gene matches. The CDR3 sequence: CASSNSGTGVADTQYF. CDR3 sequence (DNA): TGTGCCAGCAGCAACTCCGGGACAGGGGTAGCAGATACGCAGTATTTT.

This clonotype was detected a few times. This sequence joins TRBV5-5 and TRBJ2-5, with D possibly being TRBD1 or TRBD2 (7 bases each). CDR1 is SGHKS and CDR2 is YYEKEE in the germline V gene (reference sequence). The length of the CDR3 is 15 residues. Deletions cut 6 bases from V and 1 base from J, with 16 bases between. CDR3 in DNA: TGTGCCAGCACCCCAGGGGGGGGAGCCCAAGAGACCCAGTACTTC. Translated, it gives CASTPGGGAQETQYF.

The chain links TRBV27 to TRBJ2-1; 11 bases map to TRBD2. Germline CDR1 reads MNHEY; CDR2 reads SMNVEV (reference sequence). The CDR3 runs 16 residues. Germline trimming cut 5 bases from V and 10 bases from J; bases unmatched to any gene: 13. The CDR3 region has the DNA TGTGCCAGCAGTGACCTACTAGCGGGAGCTGGGGAAGAGCAGTTCTTC. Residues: CASSDLLAGAGEEQFF.

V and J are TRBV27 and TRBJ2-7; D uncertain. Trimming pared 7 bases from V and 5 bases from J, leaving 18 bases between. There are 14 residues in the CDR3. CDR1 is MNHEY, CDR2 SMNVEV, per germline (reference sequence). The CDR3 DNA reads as TGTGCCAGCACCCCGGACGGAAGGTACCACGAGCAGTACTTC. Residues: CASTPDGRYHEQYF.

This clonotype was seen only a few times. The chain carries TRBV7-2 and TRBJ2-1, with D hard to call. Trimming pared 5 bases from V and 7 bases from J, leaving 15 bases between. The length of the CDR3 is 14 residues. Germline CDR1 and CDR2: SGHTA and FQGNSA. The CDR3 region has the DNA TGTGCCAGCAGCGCAAACTACCCTACGAATGAGCAGTTCTTC. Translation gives CASSANYPTNEQFF.

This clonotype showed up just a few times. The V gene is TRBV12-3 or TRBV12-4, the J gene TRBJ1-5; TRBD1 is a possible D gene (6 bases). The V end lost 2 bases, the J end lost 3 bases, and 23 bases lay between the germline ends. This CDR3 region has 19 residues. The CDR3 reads CASSLTNRGLRQINQPQHF. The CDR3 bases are TGTGCCAGCAGTTTAACTAACCGGGGGCTGAGGCAAATCAATCAGCCCCAGCATTTT.

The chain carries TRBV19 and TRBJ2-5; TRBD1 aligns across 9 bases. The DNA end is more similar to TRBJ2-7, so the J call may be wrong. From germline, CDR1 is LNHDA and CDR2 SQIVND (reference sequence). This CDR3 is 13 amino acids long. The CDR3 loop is CASSTTGGLEQYF. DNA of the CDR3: TGTGCCAGTAGTACCACAGGGGGCCTCGAGCAGTACTTC.

For the CDR3, the DNA is TGTGCCTTCCTACCCGGGAGAGGGGAGACCCAGTACTTC. Encoded protein: CAFLPGRGETQYF. The rearrangement joins TRBV2 to TRBJ2-5, with a weak D call TRBD2 (6 bases). Germline V gene data show CDR1 as SNHLY and CDR2 as FYNNEI. The CDR3 is made up of 13 amino acids. Trimming took 11 bases from V and 5 from J, leaving 18 bases between them.

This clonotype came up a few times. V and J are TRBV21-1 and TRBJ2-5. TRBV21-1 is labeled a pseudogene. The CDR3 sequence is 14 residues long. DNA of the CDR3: TGTGCCAGCAGCGGAATGGCTAGCCAAGAGACCCAGTACTTC. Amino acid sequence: CASSGMASQETQYF.

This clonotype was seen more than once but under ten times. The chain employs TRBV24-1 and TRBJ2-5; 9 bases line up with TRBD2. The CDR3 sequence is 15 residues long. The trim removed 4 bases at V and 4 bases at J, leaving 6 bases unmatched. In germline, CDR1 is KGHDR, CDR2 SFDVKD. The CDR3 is CATSEPSGMGETQYF. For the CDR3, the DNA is TGTGCCACCAGTGAGCCTAGCGGGATGGGAGAGACCCAGTACTTC.

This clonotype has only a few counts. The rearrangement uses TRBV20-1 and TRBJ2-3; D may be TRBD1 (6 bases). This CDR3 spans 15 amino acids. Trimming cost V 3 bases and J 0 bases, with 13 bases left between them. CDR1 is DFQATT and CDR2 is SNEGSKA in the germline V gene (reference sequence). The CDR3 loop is CSASLRDISTDTQYF. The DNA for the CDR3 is TGCAGTGCTAGCCTCCGGGACATTAGCACAGATACGCAGTATTTT.

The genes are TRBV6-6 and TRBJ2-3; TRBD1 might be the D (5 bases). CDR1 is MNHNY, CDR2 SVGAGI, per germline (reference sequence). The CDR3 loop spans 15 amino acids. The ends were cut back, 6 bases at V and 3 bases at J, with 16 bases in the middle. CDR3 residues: CASSWGRPRTDTQYF. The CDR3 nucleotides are TGTGCCAGCAGCTGGGGCCGCCCCAGAACAGATACGCAGTATTTT.

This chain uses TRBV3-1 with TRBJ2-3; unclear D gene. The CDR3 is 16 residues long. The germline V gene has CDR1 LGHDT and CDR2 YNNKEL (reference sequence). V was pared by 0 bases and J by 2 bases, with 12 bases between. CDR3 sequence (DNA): TGTGCCAGCAGCCAAGAATATAGCCGGTCCACAGATACGCAGTATTTT. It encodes CASSQEYSRSTDTQYF.

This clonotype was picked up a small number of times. The CDR3 nucleotides read TGTGCCAGCAGCCAAACAGCCGCCTCCAGAGAGACCCAGTACTTC. Encoded protein: CASSQTAASRETQYF. The chain links TRBV3-1 to TRBJ2-5; D remains ambiguous. Trimming shortened V by 2 bases and J by 4 bases, and 14 bases separated the two germline ends. The CDR3 has 15 amino acids. Germline loops: CDR1 LGHDT, CDR2 YNNKEL (reference sequence).

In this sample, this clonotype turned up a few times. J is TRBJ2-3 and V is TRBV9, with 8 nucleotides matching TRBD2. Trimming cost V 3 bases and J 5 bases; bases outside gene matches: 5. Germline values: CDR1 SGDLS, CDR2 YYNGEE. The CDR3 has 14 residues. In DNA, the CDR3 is TGTGCCAGCAGCGCCGGGACTAGGGGAGATACGCAGTATTTT. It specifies CASSAGTRGDTQYF.

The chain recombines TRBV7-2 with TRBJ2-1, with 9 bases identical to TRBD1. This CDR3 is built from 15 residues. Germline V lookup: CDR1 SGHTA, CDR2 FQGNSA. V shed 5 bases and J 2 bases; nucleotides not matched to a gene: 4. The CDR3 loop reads CASSRTGAAYNEQFF. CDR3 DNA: TGTGCCAGCAGCAGGACAGGGGCTGCCTACAATGAGCAGTTCTTC.

The CDR3 coding sequence is TGCGCCAGCAGTGAGTCTTTTGGACAGCCTTACAATGAGCAGTTCTTC. Protein: CASSESFGQPYNEQFF. The gene calls are TRBV10-2 and TRBJ2-1; D perhaps matches TRBD1 (6 bases). V lost 0 bases, J lost 4 bases, and 13 bases lay in between. The germline CDR1 and CDR2 sequences are WSHSY and SAAADI. This CDR3 comprises 16 residues.

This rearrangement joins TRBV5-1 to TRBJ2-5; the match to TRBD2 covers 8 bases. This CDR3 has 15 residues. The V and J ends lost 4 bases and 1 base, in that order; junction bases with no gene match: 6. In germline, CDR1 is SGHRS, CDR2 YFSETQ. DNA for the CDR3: TGCGCCAGCAGCGACACTCTAGCGGGCCAAGAGACCCAGTACTTC. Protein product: CASSDTLAGQETQYF.

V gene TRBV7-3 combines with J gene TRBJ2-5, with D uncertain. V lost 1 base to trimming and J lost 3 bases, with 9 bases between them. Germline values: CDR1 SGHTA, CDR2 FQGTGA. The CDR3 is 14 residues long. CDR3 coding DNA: TGTGCCAGCAGCTTAAGTGGCAGCAAAGAGACCCAGTACTTC. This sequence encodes CASSLSGSKETQYF.